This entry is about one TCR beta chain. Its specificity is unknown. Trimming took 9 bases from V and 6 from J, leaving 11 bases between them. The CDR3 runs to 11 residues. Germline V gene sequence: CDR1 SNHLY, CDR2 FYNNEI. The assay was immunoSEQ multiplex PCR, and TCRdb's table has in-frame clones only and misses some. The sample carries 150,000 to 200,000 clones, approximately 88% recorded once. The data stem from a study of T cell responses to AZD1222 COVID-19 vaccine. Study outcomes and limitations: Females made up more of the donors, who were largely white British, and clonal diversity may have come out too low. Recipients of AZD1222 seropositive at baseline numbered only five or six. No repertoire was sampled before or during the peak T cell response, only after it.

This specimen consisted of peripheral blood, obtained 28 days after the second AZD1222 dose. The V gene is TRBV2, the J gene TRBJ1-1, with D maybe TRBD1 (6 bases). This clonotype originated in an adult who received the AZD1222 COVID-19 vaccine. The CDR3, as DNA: TGTGCCAGTGATTACAGGGCTGAAGCTTTCTTT. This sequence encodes CASDYRAEAFF.